This passage covers 31 T cell receptor beta chains from one sample sequenced in a study of spatial heterogeneity in lung cancer. TCRdb re-analysed the 5' RACE reads in MiXCR, keeping a single row per CDR3 protein. This table holds more than 50,000 distinct CDR3 sequences, 6% to 9% found once. Sample time point: sample taken at primary tumor resection. Tumor, nontumor lung or frozen PBMC supplied whole RNA, sequenced without sorting. The sample consisted of PBMCs, taken at surgery. The receptors derive from a female donor with early-stage non-small cell lung cancer.

This clonotype was picked up many times. The chain employs TRBV7-2 and TRBJ2-5; D ambiguous. CDR3 length equals 12 residues. The V end was cut by 2 bases, the J end by 4 bases, with 5 bases between. Germline-derived CDR1 and CDR2 are SGHTA and FQGNSA. The DNA for the CDR3 is TGTGCCAGCAGCTTATCTCGAGAGACCCAGTACTTC. Protein product: CASSLSRETQYF.

The rearrangement uses TRBV19 and TRBJ2-3, with D maybe TRBD1 (7 bases). Looked up from germline, CDR1 is LNHDA and CDR2 is SQIVND (reference sequence). This CDR3 is built from 15 residues. V lost 5 bases and J lost 0, with 12 bases in between. CDR3 in amino acids: CASSPSGGSTDTQYF. CDR3 DNA: TGTGCCAGTAGTCCCTCAGGGGGGAGCACAGATACGCAGTATTTT.

At least ten counts were recorded for this clonotype. J is TRBJ1-5 and V is TRBV10-3; D unclear. The length of the CDR3 is 13 residues. V dropped 6 bases and J dropped 6 bases, with 12 bases sitting between them. Germline CDR1 and CDR2: ENHRY and SYGVKD. CDR3 region: CAIRAAIGQPQHF. The CDR3 DNA reads as TGTGCCATCAGGGCCGCTATCGGTCAGCCCCAGCATTTT.

At least ten counts were recorded for this clonotype. This chain links TRBV29-1 with TRBJ2-2, with D possibly TRBD1 on 6 matching bases. Germline values: CDR1 SQVTM, CDR2 ANQGSEA. Trimming took 7 bases from V and 5 from J, leaving 11 bases between them. The CDR3 runs 12 residues. The CDR3 DNA follows: TGCAGCGCGACAGGTGGAACCGGGGAGCTGTTTTTT. Protein: CSATGGTGELFF.

This clonotype was counted at least ten times. This rearrangement joins TRBV7-7 to TRBJ2-3; D unresolved. The length of the CDR3 is 14 residues. Germline V gene data show CDR1 as SSHAT and CDR2 as FNYEAQ (reference sequence). Trimming removed 5 bases at V and 4 bases at J, with 13 bases between. This CDR3 reads CASSRDRWADTQYF. The CDR3 region has the DNA TGTGCCAGCAGCCGTGACCGGTGGGCAGATACGCAGTATTTT.

This clonotype was seen many times. CDR3 sequence reads: CATEEYNEQFF. The CDR3 DNA sequence: TGTGCCACCGAGGAGTACAATGAGCAGTTCTTC. J is TRBJ2-1 and V is TRBV10-3; D is undetermined. The V end was cut by 10 bases, the J end by 4 bases, with 8 bases between. Germline V gives CDR1 ENHRY, CDR2 SYGVKD. This CDR3 has 11 residues.

This clonotype was seen more than once but under ten times. The J gene is TRBJ1-1, the V gene TRBV2; no firm D call. V shed 1 base and J shed 4 bases, with 7 bases lying between them. From germline, CDR1 is SNHLY and CDR2 FYNNEI. This CDR3 spans 13 amino acids. This chain's CDR3 is CASSEGVGTEAFF. For the CDR3, the DNA is TGTGCCAGCAGTGAAGGGGTTGGCACTGAAGCTTTCTTT.

Ten or more counts support this clonotype. The chain couples TRBV6-2 or TRBV6-3 to TRBJ1-5; the D is unclear. Trimming shortened V by 7 bases and J by 3 bases, and 13 bases separated the two germline ends. The CDR3 loop spans 14 amino acids. CDR1 and CDR2 from the germline V gene are MNHEY and SVGEGT. CDR3 in amino acids: CASTSAGVNQPQHF. The CDR3 DNA is TGTGCCAGCACCTCGGCAGGCGTCAATCAGCCCCAGCATTTT.

Details on this clonotype: The germline gene is not matched at one end of the junction; a read error may be the cause. The rearrangement links TRBV6-2 or TRBV6-3 to TRBJ2-1; D gene ambiguous. Germline values: CDR1 MNHEY, CDR2 SVGEGT. The CDR3 loop spans 11 amino acids. CDR3 DNA: TGTGCCAGCTGTTACCCCCATGAGCAGTTCTTC. Amino acids: CASCYPHEQFF.

By its share, this clonotype is medium-sized. V usage is TRBV20-1 and J usage is TRBJ2-3; no clear D gene. V was trimmed by 2 bases and J by 1 base, leaving 7 bases between them. The CDR3 covers 13 residues. Germline values: CDR1 DFQATT, CDR2 SNEGSKA (reference sequence). The CDR3 region is CSARPVGTDTQYF. In DNA form, the CDR3 reads TGCAGTGCTAGACCCGTGGGCACAGATACGCAGTATTTT.

The sample holds many counts of this clonotype. The rearrangement uses TRBV9 and TRBJ2-3; perhaps TRBD1 as D (5 bases). The germline gives CDR1 SGDLS, CDR2 YYNGEE. This CDR3 is built from 14 residues. Trimming removed 4 bases from V and 2 bases from J, with 11 bases in between. The CDR3 spells CASSPRQTTDTQYF. In nucleotides, the CDR3 is TGTGCCAGCAGCCCTCGACAGACCACAGATACGCAGTATTTT.

This clonotype has a count of ten or more. V usage is TRBV12-3 or TRBV12-4 and J usage is TRBJ2-3; possible D gene TRBD2, 6 bases. The V gene lost 2 bases and the J gene lost 2 bases, with 8 bases spanning the gap. This CDR3 is built from 14 residues. CDR3 DNA: TGTGCCAGCAGTTTACGCGGGGCCACAGATACGCAGTATTTT. Its protein is CASSLRGATDTQYF.

V is TRBV7-3 and J is TRBJ2-7; weak D call: TRBD2 (6 bases). Germline CDR1 reads SGHTA; CDR2 reads FQGTGA. The CDR3 is 13 residues long. Trimming left V 5 bases short and J 12 bases short, with 20 bases between. CDR3 in DNA: TGTGCCAGCAGCGCGCAAACGCGGGGAGTGCTGTACTTC. Protein product: CASSAQTRGVLYF.

This clonotype showed up many times. The chain joins TRBV2 to TRBJ2-5; D not certain. The germline V and J ends were trimmed by 6 bases and 3 bases, with 14 bases remaining between them. Looked up from germline, CDR1 is SNHLY and CDR2 is FYNNEI. The CDR3 is 14 residues long. The chain's CDR3 is CASSKGALEETQYF. Written as DNA, the CDR3 is TGTGCCAGCAGCAAAGGAGCCCTTGAAGAGACCCAGTACTTC.

This clonotype was counted ten times or more. V and J are TRBV29-1 and TRBJ1-2; 7 bases align to TRBD1. V lost 7 bases to trimming and J lost 2 bases; unmatched junction nucleotides: 7. Germline CDR1 is SQVTM and CDR2 is ANQGSEA. The CDR3 is made up of 13 amino acids. In DNA form, the CDR3 reads TGCAGCGCCGACAGGGAACCAAACTATGGCTACACCTTC. Its protein product is CSADREPNYGYTF.

Ten or more counts support this clonotype. The V call is TRBV6-5, the J call TRBJ2-7; D may correspond to TRBD1 or TRBD2 (5 bases each). Germline V CDR1 and CDR2: MNHEY, SVGAGI. V gave up 0 bases and J gave up 6 bases, with 12 bases separating them. The CDR3 extends over 14 amino acids. The CDR3 nucleotides are TGTGCCAGCAGTTACTCGGGACCCCCCGGCGAGCAGTACTTC. Its protein product is CASSYSGPPGEQYF.

This clonotype was observed at least ten times. This sequence joins TRBV20-1 and TRBJ1-1, with D unresolved. Germline values: CDR1 DFQATT, CDR2 SNEGSKA (reference sequence). V lost 5 bases and J lost 5, with 12 bases in between. The CDR3 contains 12 residues. Written as DNA, the CDR3 is TGCAGTGCTGTGTCTAGGGCAACTGAAGCTTTCTTT. Amino acid sequence: CSAVSRATEAFF.

This clonotype has only a few counts. The chain links TRBV7-9 to TRBJ2-3; 8 bases align to TRBD1. Trimming cost V 4 bases and J 2 bases; bases outside gene matches: 8. Germline V gene sequence: CDR1 SEHNR, CDR2 FQNEAQ (reference sequence). This CDR3 contains 16 residues. This chain's CDR3 is CASSWITGGITDTQYF. CDR3 bases: TGTGCCAGCAGCTGGATAACAGGGGGGATCACAGATACGCAGTATTTT.

The chain carries TRBV10-3 and TRBJ1-3; 9 nucleotides line up with TRBD1. Germline CDR1 and CDR2: ENHRY and SYGVKD. J was trimmed by 5 bases and V by 2 bases; bases with no gene match: 4. The CDR3 totals 15 residues. The CDR3 region is CAISEADRGRNTIYF. The CDR3 nucleotides are TGTGCCATCAGTGAGGCGGACAGGGGTCGAAACACCATATATTTT.

This clonotype was picked up a small number of times. The V gene is TRBV28, the J gene TRBJ2-6, with D uncertain. CDR3 length: 14 amino acids. The germline V gene encodes CDR1 MDHEN and CDR2 SYDVKM. V was shortened by 5 bases and J by 0 bases, with 5 bases between the two germline ends. The CDR3 DNA reads TGTGCCAGCAGTACTGACTCTGGGGCCAACGTCCTGACTTTC. Its translation is CASSTDSGANVLTF. The variable domain in full, with the rest retrieved from reference TRBV28 and TRBJ2-6, is DVKVTQSSRYLVKRTGEKVFLECVQDMDHENMFWYRQDPGLGLRLIYFSYDVKMKEKGDIPEGYSVSREKKERFSLILESASTNQTSMYLCASSTDSGANVLTFGAGSRLTVL.

This clonotype was counted ten times or more. The chain links TRBV5-1 to TRBJ2-3; no firm D call. This CDR3 is 12 amino acids long. The germline V and J ends were trimmed by 2 bases and 4 bases, with 5 bases remaining between them. Germline lookup yields CDR1 SGHRS and CDR2 YFSETQ. The CDR3 loop reads CASSFGSDTQYF. CDR3 coding DNA: TGCGCCAGCAGCTTCGGGTCAGATACGCAGTATTTT. The variable domain in full, with the rest retrieved from reference TRBV5-1 and TRBJ2-3, is KAGVTQTPRYLIKTRGQQVTLSCSPISGHRSVSWYQQTPGQGLQFLFEYFSETQRNKGNFPGRFSGRQFSNSRSEMNVSTLELGDSALYLCASSFGSDTQYFGPGTRLTVL.

This clonotype was counted many times. The J gene is TRBJ2-3, the V gene TRBV6-1, with no clear D. The CDR3 has 14 amino acids. Trimming removed 6 bases at V and 2 bases at J, with 12 bases between. Germline V CDR1 and CDR2: MNHNS, SASEGT. CDR3 in amino acids: CASSVIPNTDTQYF. Written as DNA, the CDR3 is TGTGCCAGCAGCGTCATTCCGAACACAGATACGCAGTATTTT.

This clonotype was counted ten times or more. The chain joins TRBV30 to TRBJ2-7; 10 nucleotides agree with TRBD1. The CDR3 length is 14 residues. Germline lookup yields CDR1 GTSNPN and CDR2 SVGIG (reference sequence). V trimming: 3 bases; J trimming: 5 bases; junction bases outside the gene matches: 7. CDR3 sequence reads: CAWSYDRGQNEQYF. CDR3 nucleotides: TGTGCCTGGAGCTACGACAGGGGGCAGAACGAGCAGTACTTC. Full variable domain (rest looked up from reference TRBV30 and TRBJ2-7): SQTIHQWPATLVQPVGSPLSLECTVEGTSNPNLYWYRQAAGRGLQLLFYSVGIGQISSEVPQNLSASRPQDRQFILSSKKLLLSDSGFYLCAWSYDRGQNEQYFGPGTRLTVT.

This clonotype came up many times. The chain couples TRBV12-3 or TRBV12-4 to TRBJ1-1; no firm D call. V was pared by 3 bases and J by 3 bases, with 8 bases between. The length of the CDR3 is 13 residues. CDR3 bases: TGTGCCAGCAGTTTCGGGCACGACACTGAAGCTTTCTTT. This sequence encodes CASSFGHDTEAFF.

This clonotype was detected many times. This rearrangement joins TRBV20-1 to TRBJ2-1; 10 bases agree with TRBD2. V lost 2 bases, J lost 8 bases, and 6 bases stayed unmatched. The CDR3 has 14 amino acids. CDR1 is DFQATT and CDR2 is SNEGSKA in the germline V gene (reference sequence). CDR3 in DNA: TGCAGTGCTAGATCACCTAGCGGGGGTGATGAGCAGTTCTTC. Its translation: CSARSPSGGDEQFF.

This clonotype was seen a few times. The chain uses TRBV3-1 and TRBJ2-1, with 10 bases fitting TRBD2. The ends lost 6 bases at V and 6 bases at J; junction bases unmatched: 11. The CDR3 extends over 16 amino acids. Germline-derived CDR1 and CDR2 are LGHDT and YNNKEL (reference sequence). The CDR3 sequence is CASSSLSGGFLNEQFF. The DNA of the CDR3 is TGTGCCAGCAGTTCCCTTAGCGGGGGGTTCCTCAATGAGCAGTTCTTC.

This clonotype has only one observation. A much larger clonotype is one base distant, so this may be a read error. The chain has TRBV6-2 or TRBV6-3 and TRBJ2-1; 12 bases map to TRBD1. This CDR3 region has 14 residues. The trim removed 8 bases at V and 11 bases at J, leaving 10 bases unmatched. CDR1 is MNHEY and CDR2 is SVGEGT in the germline V gene. Here the CDR3 DNA reads TGTGCCAGCTCCCTGGGGACAGGGGGCTTTAAGCAGTTCTTC. Its translation is CASSLGTGGFKQFF.

The V gene is TRBV21-1, the J gene TRBJ2-1; the table assigns TRBD2, which was not confirmed against the DNA. TRBV21-1 is a pseudogene. This CDR3 spans 15 amino acids. Here the CDR3 DNA reads TGTGCCAGCGCGGAACTAGCGTCGCACTACAATGAGCAGTTCTTC. Protein: CASAELASHYNEQFF.

Ten or more counts support this clonotype. The CDR3 reads CASTRAIDTQYF. The CDR3 DNA is TGTGCCAGCACCAGGGCTATAGATACGCAGTATTTT. The chain employs TRBV6-1 and TRBJ2-3; TRBD1 is a possible D gene (5 bases). The germline V and J ends were trimmed by 7 bases and 5 bases, with 10 bases remaining between them. The CDR3 consists of 12 residues. Per germline, CDR1 MNHNS and CDR2 SASEGT.

CDR3 in amino acids: CASSSDVTQHF. The CDR3 bases are TGTGCCAGCAGTTCCGACGTAACCCAGCATTTT. V is TRBV6-2 or TRBV6-3 and J is TRBJ1-5; D ambiguous. The CDR3 has 11 residues. Trimming stripped 4 bases from V and 11 bases from J, with 9 bases between. CDR1 is MNHEY, CDR2 SVGEGT, per germline.

The J gene is TRBJ2-1, the V gene TRBV7-3; possibly TRBD2 for D (5 bases). The V end lost 1 base, the J end lost 3 bases, and 16 bases lay between the germline ends. CDR1 and CDR2 (germline): SGHTA, FQGTGA. The CDR3 has 17 residues. This chain's CDR3 is CASSLNSVAQYYNEQFF. In DNA form, the CDR3 reads TGTGCCAGCAGCTTAAATAGCGTGGCCCAATACTACAATGAGCAGTTCTTC.